The sample holds a few counts of the clone carrying this TCR beta chain. As yet, its antigen is unknown. cDNA prepared by RNA extraction and subsequent reverse transcription served as the template for sequencing. The method was immunoSEQ multiplex PCR; TCRdb's version includes in-frame clones alone and lacks a portion of them. Seen here are approximately 180,000 clones, roughly 60% observed once, and the top ten hold approximately 1%. The data belong to a study of CD8+ T cells in alopecia areata. Study findings and constraints: As there was one nonresponder, how baseline CD8+ expansion relates to response remains uncertain. It was lesional scalp, especially alopecia totalis/universalis, that showed higher clonality than normal scalp.

The treatment here: oral pan-JAK inhibitor, 5-10 mg twice daily. Peripheral blood and lesional scalp punch biopsies were taken from alopecia areata patients. Per germline, CDR1 LNHNV and CDR2 YYDKDF (reference sequence). The CDR3 covers 13 residues. Trimming shortened V by 5 bases and J by 2 bases, and 9 bases separated the two germline ends. The TCR comes from a human donor with alopecia areata. This sample comprised CD4+ T cells sorted from blood, obtained at week 24, from a patient treated with tofacitinib. The rearrangement links TRBV15 to TRBJ1-2; D gene uncertain. As DNA, the CDR3 is TGTGCCACCAGCGGTTCCGACAACTATGGCTACACCTTC. Translating it yields CATSGSDNYGYTF.